This TCR beta chain was identified during a study of neurological immune-mediated disorders. This clonotype was observed at least ten times. What it recognizes is unknown. CDR1 MNHEY and CDR2 SMNVEV come from the germline V gene (reference sequence). Trimming pared 5 bases from V and 2 bases from J, leaving 10 bases between. The CDR3 length is 14 residues. The cDNA came from 5'RACE, which used 10-nucleotide random UMIs. Each sequencing run yielded over 200 million TCR-beta sequences from 15-18 subjects. TCRdb used MiXCR to reprocess the 5' RACE reads, holding one entry per CDR3 protein. The sample has tens of thousands of distinct CDR3 sequences, 2.5% seen once. General study points: Multiple sclerosis patients had less TCR clonal expansion than even healthy controls, unlike HTLV-1-associated myelopathy. Phylogenetic grouping assigned the repertoires of 18 of 34 multiple sclerosis patients to a single related-CDR3 cluster, representing a possible signature.

The sequence was obtained from a man between 50 and 59 years old with multiple sclerosis. Sequenced sample: PBMCs. This rearrangement joins TRBV27 to TRBJ1-5, with D maybe TRBD1 (5 bases). For the CDR3, the DNA is TGTGCCAGCAGTGCGGGGCTCGGCAATCAGCCCCAGCATTTT. Translation gives CASSAGLGNQPQHF.